Presented here are 25 T cell receptor beta chains from one specimen sequenced in a study of control samples from healthy donors and cancer patients. Generated by immunoSEQ multiplex PCR, the TCRdb table keeps only in-frame clones and is missing some. The repertoire holds approximately 100,000 clones, with 85% to 90% as singletons. Sequenced input: blood. These receptors all stem from a woman in her forties or fifties in good health.

This clone was counted a single time. CDR3 protein: CASSRTSYNEQFF. The DNA of the CDR3 is TGTGCCAGTAGTCGGACTAGTTACAATGAGCAGTTCTTC. The chain uses TRBV19 and TRBJ2-1, with 7 bases fitting TRBD2. This CDR3 spans 13 amino acids. CDR1 LNHDA and CDR2 SQIVND come from the germline V gene (reference sequence). The J segment lost 4 bases and the V segment lost 5 bases, leaving 2 bases of the junction unmatched.

V gene TRBV5-1 combines with J gene TRBJ2-7; the D call may be TRBD1 or TRBD2 (5 bases each). The germline V gene encodes CDR1 SGHRS and CDR2 YFSETQ. CDR3 size: 11 residues. The ends were cut back, 3 bases at V and 6 bases at J, with 7 bases in the middle. The CDR3 DNA reads TGCGCCAGCAGCTCGGGACCCGAGCAGTACTTC. Protein product: CASSSGPEQYF.

The chain recombines TRBV7-2 with TRBJ1-1, with TRBD1 matching over 9 bases. Germline assignment: CDR1 SGHTA and CDR2 FQGNSA. With 4 bases clipped from V and 5 bases from J, the junction kept 11 bases outside the gene matches. The CDR3 consists of 16 residues. The CDR3 nucleotides are TGTGCCAGCAGCTCCCCCCCGGGACAGGGTTATACTGAAGCTTTCTTT. Its protein is CASSSPPGQGYTEAFF.

This chain joins TRBV11-2 and TRBJ2-7; 8 nucleotides line up with TRBD2. From germline, CDR1 is SGHAT and CDR2 FQNNGV. The CDR3 totals 15 residues. The junction had 3 bases not matched to a gene; V was cut back by 1 base and J by 1 base. The CDR3 sequence: CASSLGLAGSYEQYV. The CDR3 nucleotides are TGTGCCAGCAGCTTAGGGCTAGCGGGTTCCTACGAGCAGTACGTC.

This clone was seen only once. The chain uses TRBV2 and TRBJ1-2; D gene unclear. This CDR3 contains 12 residues. Trimming removed 8 bases from V and 8 bases from J, with 15 bases in between. The germline V gene has CDR1 SNHLY and CDR2 FYNNEI. Here the CDR3 DNA reads TGTGCCAGCGTAGAAGCTGATGGGGGCTACACCTTC. Protein: CASVEADGGYTF.

This clone was counted a single time. This rearrangement joins TRBV25-1 to TRBJ2-7; 7 nucleotides align to TRBD1. The CDR3 is 15 amino acids. J was trimmed by 0 bases and V by 7 bases; bases with no gene match: 9. Germline V gene lookup returns CDR1 MGHDK and CDR2 SYGVNS. This CDR3 reads CASTLDRTPSYEQYV. DNA for the CDR3: TGTGCCAGCACCCTGGACAGGACCCCCTCCTACGAGCAGTACGTC.

This clone appeared a single time. The chain has TRBV13 and TRBJ2-1; D tentatively reads TRBD1 or TRBD2 (6 bases each). Trimming shortened V by 5 bases and J by 3 bases, and 14 bases separated the two germline ends. The V gene's germline CDR1 is PRHDT and CDR2 FYEKMQ (reference sequence). This CDR3 is 15 amino acids long. CDR3 sequence reads: CASSRSGASYNEQFF. As DNA, the CDR3 is TGTGCCAGCAGCCGCTCGGGGGCTAGCTACAATGAGCAGTTCTTC.

This clone is a singleton in its sample. The V and J genes are TRBV6-2 or TRBV6-3 and TRBJ2-7, with 7 nucleotides matching TRBD1. CDR1 is MNHEY and CDR2 is SVGEGT in the germline V gene. The V gene end was trimmed by 5 bases and the J gene end by 0 bases; junction bases not matched to a gene: 4. CDR3 length: 14 amino acids. CDR3 nucleotide sequence: TGTGCCAGCAGTAAAGGGGACAGCTCCTACGAGCAGTACGTC. Amino acids: CASSKGDSSYEQYV.

CDR3 bases: TGTGCCAGCGGGGAGGGCCGCTACAATGAGCAGTTCTTC. Amino acids: CASGEGRYNEQFF. The chain combines TRBV11-3 with TRBJ2-1, with TRBD2 matching 7 bases. The V segment lost 8 bases and the J segment 3 bases; nucleotides outside the gene matches: 4. This CDR3 contains 13 residues. Per the germline V gene, CDR1 is SGHNT and CDR2 is YENEEA.

V and J are TRBV18 and TRBJ2-7; D not certain. Germline V gene data show CDR1 as KGHSH and CDR2 as LQKENI. V was trimmed by 6 bases and J by 7 bases, leaving 19 bases between them. The CDR3 contains 14 residues. The DNA of the CDR3 is TGTGCCAGCTCCCGAGGCTTCCCCAATTGGGAGCAGTACGTC. It yields the protein CASSRGFPNWEQYV.

The chain combines TRBV6-5 with TRBJ1-2; unclear D gene. The CDR3 runs 13 residues. Germline V gives CDR1 MNHEY, CDR2 SVGAGI. With 7 bases removed from V and 4 bases from J, the gap between germline ends came to 13 bases. CDR3 nucleotide sequence: TGTGCCAGCACCCCTACCCCAGGCTATGGCTACACCTTC. Amino acids: CASTPTPGYGYTF.

This clone came up a few times. V is TRBV12-3 or TRBV12-4 and J is TRBJ1-1; tentative D call: TRBD1 (6 bases). The CDR3 is 12 residues long. Trimming removed 5 bases from V and 5 bases from J, with 9 bases in between. The CDR3 coding sequence is TGTGCCAGCAGTCTACAGGGTACTGAAGCTTTCTTT. Translated, it gives CASSLQGTEAFF.

The rearrangement uses TRBV21-1 and TRBJ1-5. TRBV21-1 constitutes a pseudogene. The CDR3 has 17 residues. CDR3 region: CASSRSPGVGSNQPQHF. CDR3 sequence (DNA): TGTGCCAGTTCTCGGAGCCCGGGTGTCGGTAGCAATCAGCCCCAGCATTTT.

The J gene is TRBJ2-3, the V gene TRBV24-1; possible D gene TRBD2, 7 bases. The ends were cut back, 5 bases at V and 2 bases at J, with 22 bases in the middle. The CDR3 extends over 18 amino acids. The germline V gene encodes CDR1 KGHDR and CDR2 SFDVKD. The CDR3 DNA sequence: TGTGCCACCAGTGTCCCCTTAGGGGGGGCCACGCTCACAGATACGCAGTATTTT. It specifies CATSVPLGGATLTDTQYF.

The chain couples TRBV7-9 to TRBJ2-2; D tentatively fits TRBD1 or TRBD2 (5 bases each). Germline lookup yields CDR1 SEHNR and CDR2 FQNEAQ (reference sequence). V was cut by 8 bases and J by 1 base, with 11 bases left in between. This CDR3 has 14 amino acids. The CDR3 DNA follows: TGTGCCAGCGAGGGACCCCTGAACACCGGGGAGCTGTTTTTT. Translated: CASEGPLNTGELFF. The full variable domain, its missing parts supplied by reference TRBV7-9 and TRBJ2-2, is DTGVSQNPRHKITKRGQNVTFRCDPISEHNRLYWYRQTLGQGPEFLTYFQNEAQLEKSRLLSDRFSAERPKGSFSTLEIQRTEQGDSAMYLCASEGPLNTGELFFGEGSRLTVL.

The J gene is TRBJ1-5, the V gene TRBV12-5, with TRBD1 matching over 7 bases. J was trimmed by 8 bases and V by 7 bases; bases with no gene match: 11. The CDR3 is made up of 14 amino acids. Germline values: CDR1 LGHNT, CDR2 FRNRAP. The CDR3 is CASAFGTEGKPQHF. CDR3 bases: TGTGCTAGTGCCTTTGGGACAGAGGGTAAGCCCCAGCATTTT.

This clone was detected only once. V is TRBV5-4 and J is TRBJ2-3; 13 nucleotides line up with TRBD2. There are 17 residues in the CDR3. Per the germline V gene, CDR1 is SGHNT and CDR2 is YYREEE (reference sequence). V lost 1 base to trimming and J lost 4 bases; unmatched junction nucleotides: 6. The CDR3 nucleotides read TGTGCCAGCAGCTTGACTAGCGGGGGGGCCGGGTCAGATACGCAGTATTTT. Amino acids: CASSLTSGGAGSDTQYF.

V gene TRBV5-1 combines with J gene TRBJ2-7; D is possibly TRBD1 (6 bases). The CDR3 length is 17 residues. Trimming cost V 0 bases and J 0 bases, with 16 bases left between them. The germline gives CDR1 SGHRS, CDR2 YFSETQ. CDR3 DNA sequence: TGCGCCAGCAGCTTGGGAGGGGGACGGTTGAGCTCCTACGAGCAGTACGTC. Protein: CASSLGGGRLSSYEQYV.

This clone appeared once. The chain links TRBV18 to TRBJ2-5; D might be TRBD1 (5 bases). The CDR3 runs to 14 residues. Germline CDR1 KGHSH, CDR2 LQKENI. V was cut by 0 bases and J by 4 bases, with 9 bases left in between. Here the CDR3 DNA reads TGTGCCAGCTCACCACCGCAGGGTACAGAGACCCAGTACTTC. This encodes CASSPPQGTETQYF.

This chain joins TRBV27 and TRBJ2-7, with TRBD1 matching over 8 bases. Germline CDR1 is MNHEY and CDR2 is SMNVEV (reference sequence). V dropped 8 bases and J dropped 4; count of bases not matched to a gene: 10. The CDR3 is 14 residues long. The chain's CDR3 is CASWVGTGVYEQYV. The CDR3 DNA is TGTGCCAGCTGGGTGGGGACAGGCGTTTACGAGCAGTACGTC.

This chain connects TRBV18 to TRBJ1-2; D may be TRBD1 (5 bases). CDR3 size: 15 residues. V lost 5 bases and J 8 bases, leaving 21 bases between the germline ends. Germline assignment: CDR1 KGHSH and CDR2 LQKENI. The chain's CDR3 is CASSFSDLAGQGYTF. The CDR3 DNA reads TGTGCCAGCTCATTTTCAGATTTGGCAGGGCAAGGCTACACCTTC. The whole variable domain, remainder taken from reference TRBV18 and TRBJ1-2, is NAGVMQNPRHLVRRRGQEARLRCSPMKGHSHVYWYRQLPEEGLKFMVYLQKENIIDESGMPKERFSAEFPKEGPSILRIQQVVRGDSAAYFCASSFSDLAGQGYTFGSGTRLTVV.

V usage is TRBV6-2 or TRBV6-3 and J usage is TRBJ2-3; 11 positions match TRBD2. The junction had 2 bases not matched to a gene; V was cut back by 0 bases and J by 3 bases. The CDR3 consists of 16 residues. Germline V gene data show CDR1 as MNHEY and CDR2 as SVGEGT. This chain's CDR3 is CASSYSGTSGTDTQYF. The DNA for the CDR3 is TGTGCCAGCAGTTACTCGGGGACTAGCGGAACAGATACGCAGTATTTT.

V is TRBV6-6 and J is TRBJ2-6; D is ambiguous. This CDR3 is 13 amino acids long. Per the germline V gene, CDR1 is MNHNY and CDR2 is SVGAGI (reference sequence). V lost 10 bases and J lost 0, with 7 bases in between. CDR3 sequence: CATCSSGANVLTF. CDR3 DNA sequence: TGTGCCACCTGTAGCTCTGGGGCCAACGTCCTGACTTTC.

V is TRBV5-8 and J is TRBJ2-2; 7 bases align to TRBD1. CDR1 SGHTS and CDR2 YDEGEE come from the germline V gene. The CDR3 is 19 amino acids. With 0 bases clipped from V and 9 bases from J, the junction kept 20 bases outside the gene matches. The CDR3, as DNA: TGTGCCAGCAGCTTGGAGGGGACAGATCGGATTATAAGGCAAAGGGAGCTGTTTTTT. This encodes CASSLEGTDRIIRQRELFF.

The rearrangement joins TRBV27 to TRBJ2-3; 10 nucleotides agree with TRBD1. The CDR3 consists of 16 residues. CDR1 MNHEY and CDR2 SMNVEV come from the germline V gene (reference sequence). Trimming took 4 bases from V and 6 from J; bases not matched to a gene: 10. The CDR3 loop is CASSWVGTGDLDTQYF. In DNA, the CDR3 is TGTGCCAGCAGTTGGGTGGGGACAGGGGATTTGGATACGCAGTATTTT.